This T cell receptor (beta chain) was obtained from a study of Ad26.COV2.S vaccination and SARS-CoV-2 variants (dated by TCRdb to about 2021). The study in broad terms: Donors in the vaccine arm were drawn from COV1001, a phase I-IIa trial of Ad26.COV2.S in healthy adults that was multicentre, randomized, double-blind and placebo-controlled. Trial participants were randomized into five groups of five, in which low-dose or high-dose Ad26.COV2.S was given once or twice, or placebo was given on both occasions. Ad26.COV2.S was administered intramuscularly at 5 x 10^10 or 1 x 10^11 viral particles, either as a single shot or as two shots given 56 days apart. Investigators remained blinded to trial group allocation during experiments and outcome assessment. Sequencing of the TCRbeta repertoire served to evaluate the specificity and breadth of SARS-CoV-2-reactive T cell receptors following Ad26.COV2.S vaccination. A total of 32 samples were included in the TCR-sequenced set, comprising roughly 19 Ad26.COV2.S vaccine recipients, 5 placebo recipients and 8 SARS-CoV-2 convalescent individuals. Broader findings and caveats from the paper: Spike-specific TCR breadth was higher in Ad26.COV2.S recipients than in placebo recipients (P = 0.0014). Comparing responses between vaccine doses or regimens was not something the study was powered to do. Substantial breadth of spike-specific CD8+ and CD4+ T cell responses was reported after vaccination. Vaccine and placebo recipients had comparable non-spike TCR breadth, which fits with the vaccine containing only spike. It was noted by the authors that total T cell responses may have been underestimated by the TCR breadth and depth analyses.

The immunoSEQ Assay was the method used to sequence TCRbeta CDR3 regions. After extraction, genomic DNA underwent amplification by bias-controlled multiplex PCR, followed by high-throughput sequencing. The original methods were these. To quantify the absolute abundance of every unique TCRbeta CDR3 region, sequences were collapsed and filtered. T cell fraction was estimated by normalization of TCRbeta template counts to usable DNA, with usable DNA being measured through amplification of reference genes present in all nucleated cells. Repertoire TCRs were annotated as SARS-CoV-2-specific when V gene, CDR3 amino acid sequence and J gene were exactly matched to a known reactive TCR set. MIRA supplied the reference SARS-CoV-2 TCR set, which was filtered for enrichment in COVID-19-positive ImmuneCODE repertoires so that public or cross-reactive TCRs were removed. Using the MIRA antigens, annotated TCRs were further analysed by specific ORF or by position within an ORF. Breadth was defined as annotated unique rearrangements over total unique productive rearrangements; depth was the summed frequency of those rearrangements. TCR breadth was compared between groups using two-sided Wilcoxon rank-sum tests. Not all clones reach the TCRdb copy of this immuneACCESS table, which keeps in-frame sequences only. Checked studies attribute under half of the gap to unresolved V genes and leave the rest unexplained. D and trimming were read from the DNA, whereas the V and J calls and clone size are those reported in that table. In all, the sample holds about 320,000 clones, and 85% of those were seen once. The ten largest make up approximately 2% of the sample.

Points on this clone: Its target antigen remains unknown. No base quality values were provided; no much bigger clone lies one nucleotide off.

The treatment or condition label, as the study defines it: around 19 received Ad26.COV2.S at low or high dose, single or two shots; 5 received placebo; per-sample allocation not given. For vaccine and placebo recipients, the sequenced repertoires came from samples collected on day 63 after the first injection. Between 29 July and 7 August 2020, Cohort 1b enrolled fewer than 30 adults aged 18-55 years at one site in Boston, USA. Ad26.COV2.S consisted of a replication-incompetent adenovirus type 26 vector by which a prefusion-stabilized SARS-CoV-2 spike protein from the original Wuhan strain was expressed. The material sequenced was peripheral blood, taken in a trial of Ad26.COV2.S vaccine versus placebo. This sequence was found in a person aged 18-65 years who received the Ad26.COV2.S COVID-19 vaccine or a placebo.

The DNA sequence follows: TGTGCCAGCAGCTCCCTCAGATTACAGGGGATGAACACTGAAGCTTTCTTT. Its product reads: CASSSLRLQGMNTEAFF. This receptor chain uses TRBV11-2 and TRBJ1-1; TRBD1 aligns with 7 central bases. V trim: 4 bases; J trim: 0 bases; unmatched bases: 11. CDR1 is given as SGHAT and CDR2 as FQNNGV, both from the germline V gene. Taken from cysteine to phenylalanine, the CDR3 has 17 residues. The read is trimmed to its CDR3 DNA, 51 bases read in frame from base 1. The reference TRBV11-2 and TRBJ1-1 proteins fill in what lies around the CDR3, so the full variable domain reads EAGVAQSPRYKIIEKRQSVAFWCNPISGHATLYWYQQILGQGPKLLIQFQNNGVVDDSQLPKDRFSAERLKGVDSTLKIQPAKLEDSAVYLCASSSLRLQGMNTEAFFGQGTRLTVV.